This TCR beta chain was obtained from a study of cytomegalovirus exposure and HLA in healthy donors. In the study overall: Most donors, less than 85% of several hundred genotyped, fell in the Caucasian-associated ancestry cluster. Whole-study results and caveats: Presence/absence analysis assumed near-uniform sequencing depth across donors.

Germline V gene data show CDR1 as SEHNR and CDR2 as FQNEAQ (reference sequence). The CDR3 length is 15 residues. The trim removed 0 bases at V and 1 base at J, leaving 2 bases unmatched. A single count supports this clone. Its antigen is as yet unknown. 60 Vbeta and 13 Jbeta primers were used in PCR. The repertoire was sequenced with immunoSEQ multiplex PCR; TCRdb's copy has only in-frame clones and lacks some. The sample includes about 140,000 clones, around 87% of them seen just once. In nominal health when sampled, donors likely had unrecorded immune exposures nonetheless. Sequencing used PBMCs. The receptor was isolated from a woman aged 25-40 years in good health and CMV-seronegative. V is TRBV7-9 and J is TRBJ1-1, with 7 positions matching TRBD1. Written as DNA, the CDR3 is TGTGCCAGCAGCTTAGCGGGGACAGAGAACACTGAAGCTTTCTTT. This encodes CASSLAGTENTEAFF.